This T cell receptor beta chain was observed in a study of cytomegalovirus exposure and HLA in healthy donors (dated by TCRdb to the late 2010s). Notes on the research overall: In an earlier analysis of some 550 of the donors, 276 Gb of sequence data and some 100 million unique TCR beta sequences from about 179 million T cells were reported. The study combined high-throughput TCR immunosequencing, statistical association of individual TCRs with disease status, and machine learning to predict cytomegalovirus infection status. A later genetic analysis used genome-wide SNP genotypes for about three fifths of the roughly 700 donors, treating that subset as a discovery cohort. Donor age, sex, ethnicity and CMV serostatus were compiled together with the repertoire data. To decide whether each TCR beta V gene segment behaved as functional or pseudogenic, an earlier analysis of some 600 of the donors relied on high-throughput TCR beta sequencing. Using immunosequencing, the study profiled T cell repertoires from 640 or so subjects and related those repertoires to cytomegalovirus serostatus. The aim of the study was to test whether cataloging public T cell receptors could identify signatures of past pathogen exposure. The number of donors typed differed by locus, with roughly 629-640 for A, B, C, DRB1 and DQB1, roughly 520 for DQA1, about 610 for DPA1, and some 440 for DPB1. Both class I and class II loci were covered by HLA typing, at four-digit resolution. Every discovery cohort repertoire had been produced on one sequencing platform. Besides the first cohort of around 700 subjects, a separate validation cohort made up of roughly 130 different subjects was used. To study patterns of TCR occurrence, a later analysis re-analyzed previously published TCR beta repertoires from 500 to 850 donors and added high-resolution HLA genotyping. The genetic ancestry cluster associated with self-reported Caucasian donors included approximately 85% of the roughly 400 genotyped donors. About 280 gigabases of sequencing data and approximately 91 million unique TCR sequences made up an early release that covered 640 HLA-typed donors. Across around 400 genotyped donors of the cohort, an average of about 240,000 unique TCR beta nucleotide sequences per donor were sequenced, and about a sixth of those sequences were non-productive. Because of strong linkage in the cohort, five DR-DQ haplotypes were treated as single units for association and clustering. The later analysis used no new phenotypic data to find candidate immune exposures, relying instead on TCR beta sequences and their occurrence across donors.

Broad study findings and their caveats: In an earlier analysis of some 550 of the donors, most TCR beta V segments were observed in productive rearrangements about 90% or about 30% of the time, broadly matching IMGT annotations. In this cohort, only TCR beta chains were sequenced, and detectable features were limited by the absence of alpha or paired-chain data. A further reported finding was that TCR beta sequences accurately predicted the HLA-A and HLA-B alleles for most subjects in the first cohort. Across donors, most TCR sequences were observed very rarely, whereas some public TCRs were present in many individuals. Some IMGT-functional V segments, including TRBV6-2 and TRBV6-3, could not be distinguished by the 87-base-pair reads and were therefore excluded. A total of around 150 TCR beta chains were listed by the study as associated with cytomegalovirus. Correlated functional status among segregating V segments might be attributable to linkage disequilibrium, but an unknown experimental factor could not be ruled out. In a later analysis, HLA-associated TCR beta chains showed more clonal expansion and lower generation probabilities than non-associated chains that were equally common. Because counts were too low, roughly 18 rarely observed V segments, including chromosome 9 orphons, were left out of the earlier analysis of some 640 of the donors. The classifier was reported to diagnose cytomegalovirus status with high specificity and sensitivity in both the original and validation cohorts. Because some donors lacked HLA typing at each locus, the association tests relied only on the typed subset. Specific HLA alleles were associated with 16,951 TCR beta sequences at a false discovery rate of 0.05 in a later analysis. A few of the identified cytomegalovirus-associated TCR beta chains were confirmed in vitro to be specific for cytomegalovirus antigens. Assigning TCR associations to individual alleles was difficult when HLA alleles, especially DR and DQ, strongly co-occurred. In a later analysis, the rate of TCR association differed among HLA loci, with DRB1 alleles having the most associated TCRs and HLA-C alleles having the fewest. A group of highly shared sequence variants was considered likely to be a technical artifact of the sequencing pipeline. In a later genetic analysis, a missense DCLRE1C variant was associated with V-gene and J-gene trimming of TCR beta chains, and the association was replicated in an independent cohort. According to a later genetic analysis, donors in an Asian-associated ancestry cluster had fewer N-insertions in productive TCRs than the approximately 650-donor mean. According to a later analysis, parvovirus B19, influenza, CMV and Epstein-Barr virus appeared linked to several top co-occurrence clusters. According to a later analysis, most CMV-associated TCR beta chains appeared to be HLA-restricted, and the HLA associations seemed to be driven largely by CMV exposure. According to the authors, the approach could potentially be generalized to other disease states and immunological phenotypes. CMV serostatus was the only immune exposure information available for the cohort. The presence/absence analyses assumed that sequencing depth was roughly uniform across donors, and that assumption may not be true.

To note about this clone: The antigen this receptor binds is unknown. Base qualities were left out, and no much larger clone turns up one base away.

The cohort consisted of 666 healthy bone marrow donors. At the time of sampling, all cohort members were nominally healthy, though unrecorded immune exposures were likely present. The donor was CMV seronegative and was included in the group of a few hundred seronegative cohort members. A peripheral blood sample was collected from each donor, and TCR beta sequencing was performed on peripheral blood mononuclear cells. Genomic DNA was extracted from the blood cell samples with the Qiagen DNeasy Blood Extraction Kit. Looking up the germline V gene yields CDR1 MDHEN and CDR2 SYDVKM. The CDR3 runs 13 residues from the cysteine to the phenylalanine. CDR3 DNA only is kept here, 39 bases in frame from base 1. A distance of 14 bases separates the germline ends of V and J, which lose 9 bases and 2 bases respectively. The library was produced with the immunoSEQ multiplex PCR assay. For the multiplex PCR, a mixture combining 60 forward primers for TCR Vbeta segments and 13 reverse primers for TCR Jbeta segments was used. A multiplex PCR assay on genomic DNA amplified the CDR3 region of rearranged TCR beta genes. On the Illumina HiSeq System, the amplified TCR beta libraries were sequenced as 87-base-pair reads. As for the authors' bioinformatics: A later analysis tallied 80 million to 95 million unique TCR beta chains across the roughly 610 repertoires, and 10 million to 11 million of those chains were shared by two or more donors. A nearest-neighbor algorithm error-corrected the raw reads and collapsed the reads into unique sequences, merging closely related sequences to remove PCR and sequencing errors. To assign V, D and J gene segments, CDR3 sequences were aligned to IMGT reference sequences. For a sequence to be retained, at least a six-nucleotide match to both a V gene segment and a J gene segment was required. Rearrangements were called productive when the CDR3 lacked stop codons and stayed in frame with V and J; all others were non-productive. Following IMGT convention, CDR3 was defined as the stretch from the second conserved V-encoded cysteine to the conserved J-encoded phenylalanine. In an earlier analysis of around 640 of the donors, sequences lacking an unambiguous match to a single V gene segment were excluded. An earlier analysis of fewer than 750 of the donors classified V segments as functional when productive rearrangements were above 56.7% and as segregating when the standard deviation between donors was above 5%. A statistical classification framework was built to diagnose cytomegalovirus status from the catalog of TCR beta chain sequences. A later analysis assigned V and J genes by comparing TCR nucleotide sequences with IMGT/GENE-DB human TR gene sequences. A later analysis assigned CDR3 sequences and most-parsimonious VDJ recombination scenarios with the TCRdist pipeline. In a later analysis, each TCR beta chain was defined by its CDR3 amino acid sequence together with its V-gene family, and reads without a unique V-gene family were excluded. In a later analysis, 500 to 650 highly shared, low-generation-probability nucleotide sequences were removed to address suspected cross-contamination and a sequencing artifact. In a later analysis, a clonal expansion index was calculated for each public chain from normalized within-repertoire ranks of inferred template counts. In a later analysis, generation probabilities were computed with a VDJ recombination model fitted to out-of-frame rearrangements, and the resulting probabilities were checked against IGoR. In a later analysis, hypergeometric tests were used to score TCR-TCR, TCR-HLA and TCR-CMV co-occurrence, with a repertoire-size bias correction applied to TCR pairs. To estimate false discovery rates, a later analysis permuted the HLA or CMV assignments 20 times. A later analysis grouped co-occurring TCRs with DBSCAN, adding TCRdist sequence similarity when clustering within HLA-allele-positive subsets. For co-occurrence clustering, repertoires with fewer than 30,000 or more than 120,000 public chains were excluded, along with five repertoires with anomalous nucleotide sharing. Sourced from immuneACCESS, this table was stored by TCRdb with only in-frame sequences that have V and J called. A share of the clones is absent; for the studies checked, an unresolved V gene accounts for under half, and the remainder has no known explanation. From that table come the V and J calls and clone size; the DNA was used to work out D and trimming. Recorded for this sample are under 200,000 clones; 84% of them occurred a single time. The top ten clonotypes cover 0.2% to 0.3% of the sample.

The sequence joins TRBV28 to TRBJ2-7, with TRBD1 as a weak D call on 6 bases. Sequenced: PBMCs. The sequence came from a boy between 5 and 17 years old in good health and CMV-seronegative. At the DNA level, the sequence is TGTGCCAGTTCGACAGGTTTACCCTACGAGCAGTACTTC. Translated, it reads CASSTGLPYEQYF.